This T cell receptor beta chain derives from a study of vaccination and CD4 T cells after COVID-19. Study-wide background: Median time from second vaccine dose to sampling was around 72 days (14 to 241). In culture, cells were exposed to overlapping spike peptides from SARS-CoV-2, HCoV-NL63, HCoV-OC43 and HCoV-229E.

There are 13 residues in the CDR3. CDR1 and CDR2 from the germline V gene are LNHNV and YYDKDF (reference sequence). Scientists ran DNA taken from cultured CD4+ T cells through the Oncomine TCR Beta short-read assay for sequencing. Cultures of CD4+ T cells served as the source for extracting genomic DNA. TCRdb processed the PCR reads anew with MiXCR; each CDR3 protein has one entry. The sample contains roughly 12,000 distinct CDR3 sequences, around 60% of which appear only once. Points on this clonotype: Antigen unknown. One end of the junction fails to match germline, which may point to a read error.

Treatment of the sample: roughly nine-day PBMC culture with coronavirus spike peptide pools or control peptides (ViraFEST assay). With peptide pools, ViraFEST first expanded antigen-specific T cells and afterwards sequenced their TCRs. The sequence derives from a human donor who had recovered from COVID-19. The specimen sequenced was CD4+ T cells from blood, cultured in vitro. The gene calls are TRBV15 and TRBJ1-5; D remains ambiguous. This CDR3 is CATSREGNKPQHF. DNA of the CDR3: TGTGCCACCAGCAGAGAGGGCAATAAGCCCCAGCATTTT.